The clone carrying this TCR beta chain was recorded many times. A sample-barcoded 5' primer and a J-beta primer mix were used in a second PCR of about 7 to 12 cycles. TCRdb re-called the 5' RACE reads through MiXCR, storing one row per CDR3 protein. This repertoire shows some 670,000 distinct CDR3 sequences, approximately 52% found once; its top ten account for 13%. The data derive from a study of blood T cells in healthy people across ages. Every donor gave around 10 milliliters of peripheral blood. The sample taken for sequencing was blood. The sequence came from an elderly woman in good health.

CDR3 nucleotide sequence: TGCAGCGCCCATGATCCCGGGGATGGCTACACCTTC. Translated, it gives CSAHDPGDGYTF. The rearrangement links TRBV29-1 to TRBJ1-2; no clear D. This CDR3 contains 12 residues. Germline assignment: CDR1 SQVTM and CDR2 ANQGSEA. Trimming removed 7 bases from V and 6 bases from J, with 15 bases in between.